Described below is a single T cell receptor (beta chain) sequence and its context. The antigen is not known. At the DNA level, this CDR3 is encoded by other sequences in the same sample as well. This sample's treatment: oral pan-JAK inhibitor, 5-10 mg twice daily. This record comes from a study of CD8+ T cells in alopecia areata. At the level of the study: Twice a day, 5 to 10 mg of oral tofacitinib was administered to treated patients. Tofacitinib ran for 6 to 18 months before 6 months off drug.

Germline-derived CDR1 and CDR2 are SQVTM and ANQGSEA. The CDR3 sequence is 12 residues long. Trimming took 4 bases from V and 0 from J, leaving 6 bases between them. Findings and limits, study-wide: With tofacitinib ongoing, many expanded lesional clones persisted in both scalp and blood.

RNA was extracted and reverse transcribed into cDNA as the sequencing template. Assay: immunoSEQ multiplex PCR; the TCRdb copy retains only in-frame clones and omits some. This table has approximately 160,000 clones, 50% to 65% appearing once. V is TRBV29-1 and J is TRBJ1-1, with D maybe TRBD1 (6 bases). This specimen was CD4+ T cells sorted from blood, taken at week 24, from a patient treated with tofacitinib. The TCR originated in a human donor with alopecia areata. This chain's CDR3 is CSVGTVNTEAFF. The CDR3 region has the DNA TGCAGCGTTGGGACAGTGAACACTGAAGCTTTCTTT.